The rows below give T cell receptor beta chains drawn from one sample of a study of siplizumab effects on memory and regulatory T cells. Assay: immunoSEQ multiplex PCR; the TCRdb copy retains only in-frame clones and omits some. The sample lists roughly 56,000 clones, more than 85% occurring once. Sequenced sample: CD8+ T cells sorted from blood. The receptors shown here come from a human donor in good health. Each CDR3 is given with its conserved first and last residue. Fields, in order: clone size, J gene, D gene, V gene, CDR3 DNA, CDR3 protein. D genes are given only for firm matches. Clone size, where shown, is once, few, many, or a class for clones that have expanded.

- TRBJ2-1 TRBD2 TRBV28 TGTGCCAGCAGTTTCTTAGAAGCTAGCGGGAACAATGAGCAGTTCTTC CASSFLEASGNNEQFF
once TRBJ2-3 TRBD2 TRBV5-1 TGCGCCAGCAGCTTGGGATTAGCGGGGCCCACAGATACGCAGTATTTT CASSLGLAGPTDTQYF
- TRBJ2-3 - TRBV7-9 TGTGCCAGCAGCCCAATCGGGGGAGCAGATACGCAGTATTTT CASSPIGGADTQYF
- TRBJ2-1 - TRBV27 TGTGCCAGCAGTTTGGGCGAAAGCAATGAGCAGTTCTTC CASSLGESNEQFF
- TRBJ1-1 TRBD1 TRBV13 TGTGCCAGCAGACCCGACGCAGGGGGCCGATTCGAGGCTTTCTTT CASRPDAGGRFEAFF
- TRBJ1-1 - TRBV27 TGTGCCAGCAGTTTCCTTATGAACACTGAAGCTTTCTTT CASSFLMNTEAFF
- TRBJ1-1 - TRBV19 TGTGCCAGTAGTATTAACGAGGGCACTGAAGCTTTCTTT CASSINEGTEAFF
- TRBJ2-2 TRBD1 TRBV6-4 TGTGCCAGCAGCGGGCAGGGGGACACCGGGGAGCTGTTTTTT CASSGQGDTGELFF
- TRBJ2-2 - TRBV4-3 TGCGCCAGCAGCCAAGTGAAGGGGACCGGGGAGCTGTTTTTT CASSQVKGTGELFF
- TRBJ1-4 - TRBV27 TGTGCCGCTGCATCGTCTGGGGCGGATGAAAAACTGTTTTTT CAAASSGADEKLFF
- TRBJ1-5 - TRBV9 TGTGCCAGCAGCGCAGGAGTAGGACCGAATCAGCCCCAGCATTTT CASSAGVGPNQPQHF
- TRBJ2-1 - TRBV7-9 TGTGCCAGCAGCCCCAACTGGTCATTCGAGCAGTTCTTC CASSPNWSFEQFF
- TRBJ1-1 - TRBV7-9 TGTGCCAGCAGCTTAGGGGACGTTTGGGAAGCTTTCTTT CASSLGDVWEAFF
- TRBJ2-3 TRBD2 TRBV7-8 TGTGCCAGCAGCACCCATCCGGGACTAGCGGCTTCAGATACGCAGTATTTT CASSTHPGLAASDTQYF
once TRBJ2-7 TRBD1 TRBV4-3 TGCGCCAGCAGCCAGACAGGGGGCTACGAGCAGTACTTC CASSQTGGYEQYF
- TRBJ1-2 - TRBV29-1 TGCAGCGTTGCAGGGGACGGTTATGGCTACACCTTC CSVAGDGYGYTF
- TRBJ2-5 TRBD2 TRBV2 TGTGCCAGCACTCCTCTAGAGCGGGAGGGCTCAGGGTATGAGACCCAGTACTTC CASTPLEREGSGYETQYF
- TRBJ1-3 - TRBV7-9 TGTGCCAGCAGGTGGGACGGTAACTCTGGAAACACCATATATTTT CASRWDGNSGNTIYF
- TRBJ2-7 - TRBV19 TGTGCCAGTAGTATGAGTGGGTACGAGCAGTACTTC CASSMSGYEQYF
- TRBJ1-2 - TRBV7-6 TGTGCCAGCAGCTTCACCGGGCCTATTGGAACCTTTCCTTATGGCTACACCTTC CASSFTGPIGTFPYGYTF
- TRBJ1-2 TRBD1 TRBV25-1 TGTGCCAGCAGTGGCGAAGGGACAGCAAACTATGGCTACACCTTC CASSGEGTANYGYTF
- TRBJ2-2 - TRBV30 TGTGCCTGGAGTGTACATGAGCTTCCCACCGGGGAGCTGTTTTTT CAWSVHELPTGELFF
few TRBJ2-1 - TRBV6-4 TGTGCCAGCAGTGACAAAGAAGACAATGAGCAGTTCTTC CASSDKEDNEQFF